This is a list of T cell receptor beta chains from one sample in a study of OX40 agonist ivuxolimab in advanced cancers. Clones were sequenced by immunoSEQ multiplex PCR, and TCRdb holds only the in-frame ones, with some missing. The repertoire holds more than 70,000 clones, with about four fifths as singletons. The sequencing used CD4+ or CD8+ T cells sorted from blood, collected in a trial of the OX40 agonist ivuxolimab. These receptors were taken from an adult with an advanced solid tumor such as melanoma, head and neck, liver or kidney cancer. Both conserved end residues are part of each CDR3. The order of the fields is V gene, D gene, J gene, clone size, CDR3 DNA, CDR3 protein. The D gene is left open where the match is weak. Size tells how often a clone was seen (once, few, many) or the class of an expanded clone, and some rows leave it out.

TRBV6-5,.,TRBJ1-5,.,TGTGCCAGCAGTTACGGGGGGAGTCAGCCCCAGCATTTT,CASSYGGSQPQHF
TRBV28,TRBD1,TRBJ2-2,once,TGTGCCACCAAGACAGGGGGCTACGGGGAGCTGTTTTTT,CATKTGGYGELFF
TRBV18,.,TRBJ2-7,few,TGTGCCAGCTCACCAGGCGGACTCGAGCAGTACTTC,CASSPGGLEQYF
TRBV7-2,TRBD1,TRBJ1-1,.,TGTGCCAGCAGCTTAGCGGGGAGGGGGCGGATGAACACTGAAGCTTTCTTT,CASSLAGRGRMNTEAFF
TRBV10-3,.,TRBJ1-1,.,TGTGCCATCAGTGAGCAGGGTGGCACTGAAGCTTTCTTT,CAISEQGGTEAFF
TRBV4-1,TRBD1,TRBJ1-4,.,TGCGCCAGCAGCCAACCGGGACAGGGGGGAAAACTGTTTTTT,CASSQPGQGGKLFF
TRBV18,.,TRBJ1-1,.,TGTGCCAGCTCCCCAGGCAGGGTCGAATTTTGGAACACTGAAGCTTTCTTT,CASSPGRVEFWNTEAFF
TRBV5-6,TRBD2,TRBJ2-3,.,TGTGCCAGCAGCTTGGCCCTTAGCGGGGGGGCGGATACGCAGTATTTT,CASSLALSGGADTQYF
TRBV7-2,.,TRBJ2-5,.,TGTGCCAGCAGCTTAGCGGAAACACAAGAGACCCAGTACTTC,CASSLAETQETQYF
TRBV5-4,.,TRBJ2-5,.,TGTGCCAGCAGCTCCCGGGACTCCCAGGAGACCCAGTACTTC,CASSSRDSQETQYF
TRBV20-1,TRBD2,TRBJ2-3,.,TGCAGTGCAGAACTAGCGGAGACGCAGTATTTT,CSAELAETQYF
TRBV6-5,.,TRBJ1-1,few,TGTGCCAGCAGTTACTCGGAGGGTTCTGAAGCTTTCTTT,CASSYSEGSEAFF
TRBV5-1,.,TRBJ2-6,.,TGCGCCAGCAGCCCTCCGACAGCCGGGGCCAACGTCCTGACTTTC,CASSPPTAGANVLTF
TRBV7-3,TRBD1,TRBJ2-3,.,TGTGCCAGCAGCCCAACCTCGGGACAGGGGCCCACAGATACGCAGTATTTT,CASSPTSGQGPTDTQYF
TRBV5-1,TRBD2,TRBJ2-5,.,TGCGCCAGCAGCTTGGCCAGCGGGGGGACCCTGCAAGAGACCCAGTACTTC,CASSLASGGTLQETQYF
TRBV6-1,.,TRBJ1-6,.,TGTGCCAGCAGTGAGGTGGACGGAAATTCACCCCTCCACTTT,CASSEVDGNSPLHF
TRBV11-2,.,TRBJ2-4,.,TGTGCCAGCAGCCTATACGAATCCGAGGACATTCAGTACTTC,CASSLYESEDIQYF
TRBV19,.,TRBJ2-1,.,TGTGCCAGTCCCCGAGTATCCAGGGGCGAGAATGAGCAGTTCTTC,CASPRVSRGENEQFF
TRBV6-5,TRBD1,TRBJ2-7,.,TGTGCCAGCAGTCCCCGACAGGGGATCTACGAGCAGTACTTC,CASSPRQGIYEQYF
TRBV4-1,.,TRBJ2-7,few,TGCGCCAGCAGCCAAGGCCGAGGGGGACCCTCCTACGAGCAGTACTTC,CASSQGRGGPSYEQYF
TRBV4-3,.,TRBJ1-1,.,TGCGCCAGCAGCCAAGAGGGCGGACAGTCTGCAGCTTTCTTT,CASSQEGGQSAAFF
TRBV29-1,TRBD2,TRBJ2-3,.,TGCAGCGTTGCGGCGGGAGCGAGCACAGATACGCAGTATTTT,CSVAAGASTDTQYF
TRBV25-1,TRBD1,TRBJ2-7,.,TGTGCCAGTACAGGGACAGGCGGTCTTAGTCAGTACTTC,CASTGTGGLSQYF
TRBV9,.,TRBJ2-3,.,TGTGCCAGCGCAGGGCAGCCCGTTAGCACAGATACGCAGTATTTT,CASAGQPVSTDTQYF
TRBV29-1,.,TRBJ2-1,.,TGCAGCATACGTACTACTGAGCAGTTCTTC,CSIRTTEQFF
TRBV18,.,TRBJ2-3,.,TGTGCCAGCTCCCGAGACGGATTCTCTCCATCGACAGATACGCAGTATTTT,CASSRDGFSPSTDTQYF
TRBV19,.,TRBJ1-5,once,TGTGCCAGTAGCCACGACAGCCTCAATCAGCCCCAGCATTTT,CASSHDSLNQPQHF
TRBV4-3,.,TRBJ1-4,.,TGCGCCAGCAGCCGCCTCTCCGCTGAAAAACTGTTTTTT,CASSRLSAEKLFF
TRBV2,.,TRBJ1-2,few,TGTGCCAGCAGTGACTCCAGGGCGTCTGTACCTATCTACACCTTC,CASSDSRASVPIYTF
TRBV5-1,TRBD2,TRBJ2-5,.,TGCGCCAGCAGCATTGGGACTAGCGGGGGTCAAGGAACCCAGTACTTC,CASSIGTSGGQGTQYF
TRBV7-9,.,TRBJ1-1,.,TGTGCCAGCAGCCGGGGGGCAGGCTATGTGATCACTGAAGCTTTCTTT,CASSRGAGYVITEAFF
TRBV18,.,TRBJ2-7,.,TGTGCCAGCTCACCACCAGGTGGTTACGAGCAGTACTTC,CASSPPGGYEQYF
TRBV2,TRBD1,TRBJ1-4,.,TGTGCCAGTCGCAGGGGGGATGAAAAACTGTTTTTT,CASRRGDEKLFF
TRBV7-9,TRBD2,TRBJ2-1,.,TGTGCCAGCAGCAACGGACTAGCGGGGGAATGGATCCCCTACAATGAGCAGTTCTTC,CASSNGLAGEWIPYNEQFF
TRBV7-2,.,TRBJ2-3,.,TGTGCCAGCAGCTTAGACTGGACAGATACGCAGTATTTT,CASSLDWTDTQYF
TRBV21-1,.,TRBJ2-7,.,TGTGCCAGCAGCAAAGGATCCAGGGCAAACGAGCAGTACTTC,CASSKGSRANEQYF
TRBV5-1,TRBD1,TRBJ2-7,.,TGCGCCAGCAGCTTGGGAGAGACAGGGGGCGAGCAGTACTTC,CASSLGETGGEQYF
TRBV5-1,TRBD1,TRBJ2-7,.,TGCGCCAGCAGCTTAGGGGGCTCGAACTCCTACGAGCAGTACTTC,CASSLGGSNSYEQYF
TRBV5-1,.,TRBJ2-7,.,TGCGCCAGCAGCTTCAACGACAGGGAGGCAGAGCAGTACTTC,CASSFNDREAEQYF
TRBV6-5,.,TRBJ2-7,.,TGTGCCAGCAGTTACGACTACTCCTACGAGCAGTACTTC,CASSYDYSYEQYF
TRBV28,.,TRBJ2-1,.,TGTGCCAGCAGTTTAATCGGCGGAGGGTCGGGGAACAATGAGCAGTTCTTC,CASSLIGGGSGNNEQFF
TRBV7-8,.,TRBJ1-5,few,TGTGCCAGCAGCATCGAAGGCGATCAGCCCCAGCATTTT,CASSIEGDQPQHF
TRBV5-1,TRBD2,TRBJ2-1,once,TGCGCCAGCAGCCTGAGCGGGGACTCCTACAATGAGCAGTTCTTC,CASSLSGDSYNEQFF
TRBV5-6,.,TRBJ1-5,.,TGTGCCAGCAGCACTCGAGCGGGTCAGCCCCAGCATTTT,CASSTRAGQPQHF
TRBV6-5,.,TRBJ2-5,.,TGTGCCAGCAGAAAGACGGGCCAAGAGACCCAGTACTTC,CASRKTGQETQYF
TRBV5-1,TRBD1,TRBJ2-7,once,TGCGCCAGCAGCGAGGGACAGGGGGCCGTATCCTACGGGCAGTACTTC,CASSEGQGAVSYGQYF
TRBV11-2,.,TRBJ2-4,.,TGTGCCAGCAGCCTGTCGGAGGGGAACATTCAGTACTTC,CASSLSEGNIQYF
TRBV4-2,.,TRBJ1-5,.,TGTGCCAGCAGCCAACTTGACGGGGGAAGCAATCAGCCCCAGCATTTT,CASSQLDGGSNQPQHF
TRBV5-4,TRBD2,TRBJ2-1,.,TGTGCCAGCAGCTCCTTAACTAGCGGTTCCTACAATGAGCAGTTCTTC,CASSSLTSGSYNEQFF